These T cell receptor beta chains were read from a single sample in a study of blood T cell repertoires in COVID-19. The protocol was immunoSEQ multiplex PCR, while the TCRdb copy is restricted to in-frame clones and leaves out a portion. The top ten hold 5.4% of the sample, which has roughly 170,000 clones, about 88% seen once. Sample: peripheral blood. These receptor sequences come from a woman aged 50 to 65 with COVID-19, enrolled during active disease. Each CDR3 is given with its conserved first and last residue. Each record gives: clone size, V gene, J gene, D gene, CDR3 protein, CDR3 DNA. The D gene is left open where the match is weak. The size entry is marked missing in some rows and otherwise reads once, few, many or a size class.

few	TRBV3-1/TRBV3-2	TRBJ2-1	TRBD2	CASSQGLSGGHEQFF	TGTGCCAGCAGCCAAGGACTTAGCGGGGGGCATGAGCAGTTCTTC
.	TRBV7-3	TRBJ2-2	TRBD1	CASSSTLQGLDTGELFF	TGTGCCAGCAGCTCTACCTTACAGGGGTTAGACACCGGGGAGCTGTTTTTT
.	TRBV6-5	TRBJ2-7	.	CASSFRDSYEQYF	TGTGCCAGCAGTTTCCGGGACTCCTACGAGCAGTACTTC
.	TRBV25-1	TRBJ2-1	TRBD2	CASSEEETPGGHEQFF	TGTGCCAGCAGTGAAGAAGAGACGCCGGGGGGACATGAGCAGTTCTTC
.	TRBV14	TRBJ2-1	.	CASSPWQGGYNEQFF	TGTGCCAGCAGCCCGTGGCAGGGAGGATACAATGAGCAGTTCTTC
.	TRBV12-3/TRBV12-4	TRBJ2-7	TRBD2	CASSRGVSEQYF	TGTGCCAGCAGCCGGGGGGTCAGCGAGCAGTACTTC
few	TRBV4-2	TRBJ1-4	.	CASSQDWGGTNNEKLFF	TGTGCCAGCAGCCAAGATTGGGGTGGGACAAATAATGAAAAACTGTTTTTT
.	TRBV5-6	TRBJ2-7	TRBD1	CASSFPPGQIYEQYF	TGTGCCAGCAGCTTTCCTCCGGGACAGATCTACGAGCAGTACTTC
.	TRBV6-5	TRBJ2-5	TRBD1	CASRPGGNRETQYF	TGTGCCAGCAGACCAGGGGGAAATCGAGAGACCCAGTACTTC
.	TRBV6-6	TRBJ1-2	.	CASSMGHGLSYGYTF	TGTGCCAGCAGTATGGGACACGGTCTAAGCTATGGCTACACCTTC
once	TRBV28	TRBJ2-5	.	CASSRSHSGGQATQYF	TGTGCCAGCAGTCGATCGCACTCCGGGGGGCAGGCGACCCAGTACTTC
.	TRBV19	TRBJ1-1	.	CASSMEGWKSEAFF	TGTGCCAGTAGTATGGAGGGTTGGAAGTCTGAAGCTTTCTTT
.	TRBV6-5	TRBJ1-2	.	CASSPATGQYGYTF	TGTGCCAGCAGTCCTGCAACAGGGCAGTATGGCTACACCTTC
few	TRBV30	TRBJ1-2	.	CAWTRASYGYTF	TGTGCCTGGACGAGGGCTTCCTATGGCTACACCTTC
many	TRBV7-2	TRBJ2-7	TRBD2	CASSLAGVAGGYEQYF	TGTGCCAGCAGCTTAGCGGGAGTAGCGGGGGGGTACGAGCAGTACTTC
.	TRBV18	TRBJ2-3	TRBD1	CASSPSTGVMKYF	TGTGCCAGCTCACCGTCGACAGGGGTTATGAAGTATTTT
.	TRBV6-5	TRBJ1-5	.	CASRGGGNQPQHF	TGTGCCAGTCGGGGAGGGGGCAATCAGCCCCAGCATTTT
.	TRBV7-3	TRBJ2-1	TRBD2	CASSLSASGGTREQFF	TGTGCCAGCAGCTTAAGCGCTAGCGGGGGTACGCGAGAGCAGTTCTTC
.	TRBV6-5	TRBJ1-1	.	CASQTTGSTEAFF	TGTGCCAGCCAGACCACAGGGTCCACTGAAGCTTTCTTT
.	TRBV3-1/TRBV3-2	TRBJ2-1	.	CASSRLQISYNEQFF	TGTGCCAGCAGCCGACTACAAATCTCCTACAATGAGCAGTTCTTC
.	TRBV3-1/TRBV3-2	TRBJ2-5	TRBD2	CASSMGRGGTQYF	TGTGCCAGCAGTATGGGGCGGGGGGGGACCCAGTACTTC
.	TRBV7-6	TRBJ2-1	TRBD2	CASSFSPSGIYNEQFF	TGTGCCAGCAGCTTTAGCCCTAGCGGGATCTACAATGAGCAGTTCTTC
.	TRBV2	TRBJ1-1	.	CASSAQGSEAFF	TGTGCCAGCAGCGCTCAGGGTAGTGAAGCTTTCTTT
.	TRBV6-5	TRBJ2-6	.	CASSSSGPGGANVLTF	TGTGCCAGCAGTTCGTCAGGTCCAGGCGGGGCCAACGTCCTGACTTTC
.	TRBV30	TRBJ2-4	.	CAWGRGALAKNIQYF	TGTGCCTGGGGCCGGGGGGCGCTAGCCAAAAACATTCAGTACTTC
few	TRBV6-5	TRBJ1-2	.	CASSYSSGDVSGYTF	TGTGCCAGCAGTTACTCCTCGGGGGATGTAAGTGGCTACACCTTC
.	TRBV5-6	TRBJ2-1	.	CASSLTPSGSYNEQFF	TGTGCCAGCAGCCTGACCCCATCGGGTTCCTACAATGAGCAGTTCTTC
.	TRBV29-1	TRBJ1-1	.	CSVLGAAEVEAFF	TGCAGCGTGCTGGGGGCGGCGGAAGTTGAAGCTTTCTTT
.	TRBV5-1	TRBJ2-7	.	CASSLAGFQPYEQYF	TGCGCCAGCAGCTTGGCAGGATTTCAGCCTTACGAGCAGTACTTC
.	TRBV5-1	TRBJ1-1	TRBD1	CASSWGGQGNTEAFF	TGCGCCAGCAGCTGGGGGGGACAGGGAAATACTGAAGCTTTCTTT
.	TRBV2	TRBJ2-5	TRBD1	CASSGTGEQETQYF	TGTGCCAGCAGTGGTACAGGGGAGCAAGAGACCCAGTACTTC
.	TRBV2	TRBJ2-3	TRBD2	CASSTSGGKTDTQYF	TGTGCCAGCAGCACGAGCGGGGGGAAGACAGATACGCAGTATTTT
.	TRBV3-1/TRBV3-2	TRBJ2-1	.	CASSPDRNEQFF	TGTGCCAGCAGCCCCGACAGAAATGAGCAGTTCTTC
.	TRBV6-5	TRBJ1-1	.	CASRTGGGTEAFF	TGTGCCAGCAGGACGGGGGGGGGTACTGAAGCTTTCTTT
.	TRBV6-5	TRBJ2-5	TRBD2	CASKGSGGRGETQYF	TGTGCCAGCAAGGGTAGCGGGGGTCGCGGAGAGACCCAGTACTTC
.	TRBV5-1	TRBJ2-1	.	CASSLADSSYNEQFF	TGCGCCAGCAGCTTGGCGGACAGCTCCTACAATGAGCAGTTCTTC
.	TRBV3-1/TRBV3-2	TRBJ2-2	TRBD2	CASSQGASGGAGELFF	TGTGCCAGCAGCCAAGGAGCTAGCGGGGGGGCCGGGGAGCTGTTTTTT
once	TRBV16	TRBJ2-7	.	CASSPSQGYYDEQYF	TGTGCCAGCAGCCCCTCACAGGGCTACTACGACGAGCAGTACTTC
.	TRBV6-5	TRBJ1-2	.	CASSYSGGANYGYTF	TGTGCCAGCAGTTACTCGGGAGGGGCTAACTATGGCTACACCTTC
few	TRBV11-2	TRBJ1-1	TRBD1	CASSPGQGNTEAFF	TGTGCCAGCAGCCCGGGACAGGGAAACACTGAAGCTTTCTTT
.	TRBV6-4	TRBJ2-1	TRBD2	CASSAHSGGGSYNEQFF	TGTGCCAGCAGTGCCCATAGCGGGGGGGGATCCTACAATGAGCAGTTCTTC
.	TRBV3-1/TRBV3-2	TRBJ2-1	.	CASSQERGLFF	TGTGCCAGCAGCCAAGAGCGGGGGCTGTTCTTC
.	TRBV6-5	TRBJ1-1	.	CASSWTARGAEAFF	TGTGCCAGCAGTTGGACAGCTCGAGGCGCTGAAGCTTTCTTT
.	TRBV7-9	TRBJ2-5	.	CASSPSPETQYF	TGTGCCAGCAGCCCCTCCCCAGAGACCCAGTACTTC
.	TRBV5-6	TRBJ1-2	TRBD1	CASSPTGVGYTF	TGTGCCAGCAGCCCGACAGGGGTCGGCTACACCTTC
.	TRBV5-1	TRBJ2-3	TRBD1	CASSLETGGGNTQYF	TGCGCCAGCAGCTTGGAAACAGGGGGCGGGAATACGCAGTATTTT
.	TRBV9	TRBJ2-7	.	CASSVRPAIPYEQYF	TGTGCCAGCAGCGTAAGGCCAGCGATTCCCTACGAGCAGTACTTC
.	TRBV5-4	TRBJ1-1	.	CASSFNIGVNTEAFF	TGTGCCAGCAGCTTTAACATAGGGGTGAACACTGAAGCTTTCTTT
.	TRBV30	TRBJ2-7	.	CAWSVSPGEQYF	TGTGCCTGGAGTGTATCTCCGGGAGAGCAGTACTTC
.	TRBV3-1/TRBV3-2	TRBJ1-3	.	CASSQGLGGNTIYF	TGTGCCAGCAGCCAAGGACTCGGAGGTAACACCATATATTTT
.	TRBV7-2	TRBJ1-1	.	CASSPRWATEAFF	TGTGCCAGCAGCCCCCGGTGGGCGACTGAAGCTTTCTTT
.	TRBV6-6	TRBJ1-2	TRBD1	CASAGGNYGYTF	TGTGCCAGCGCAGGGGGGAACTATGGCTACACCTTC
.	TRBV29-1	TRBJ1-2	.	CSVATDGYTF	TGCAGCGTTGCCACGGATGGCTACACCTTC
.	TRBV6-4	TRBJ2-7	.	CASSDSLDSSYEQYF	TGTGCCAGCAGTGACTCGCTGGACAGTTCCTACGAGCAGTACTTC
.	TRBV28	TRBJ1-3	.	CAIEGTSGNTIYF	TGTGCCATTGAGGGGACTTCTGGAAACACCATATATTTT
.	TRBV28	TRBJ2-5	.	CASRWTDNRQETQYF	TGTGCCAGCAGGTGGACAGACAATAGACAAGAGACCCAGTACTTC
.	TRBV13	TRBJ1-4	TRBD1	CASSLRQGHEKLFF	TGTGCCAGCAGCTTAAGACAGGGGCACGAAAAACTGTTTTTT
.	TRBV5-4	TRBJ2-5	.	CASSSRGGTGETQYF	TGTGCCAGCAGCTCCCGTGGGGGGACTGGAGAGACCCAGTACTTC
.	TRBV7-3	TRBJ2-2	TRBD1	CASSTTGGYTGELFF	TGTGCCAGCAGCACGACAGGGGGCTACACCGGGGAGCTGTTTTTT
.	TRBV10-2	TRBJ1-2	TRBD1	CATGTGLTNYGYTF	TGCGCCACTGGGACAGGCTTAACCAACTATGGCTACACCTTC